This entry concerns a single T cell receptor (beta chain). Antigen unknown. Libraries were prepared by immunoSEQ multiplex PCR; TCRdb keeps only in-frame clonotypes and omits some of them. The table has approximately 52,000 clones, 60% to 85% seen once; the top ten hold roughly 5%. This entry belongs to a study of a mutant IDH1 vaccine in newly diagnosed glioma. Background on the study: Every participant had undergone radiotherapy, temozolomide, or both before, and most underwent both. Points from the study as a whole: Pseudoprogression seemingly bore no relation to changes in top peripheral T cell clonotypes. There were vaccine-induced immune responses in approximately 95% of the patients.

The CDR3 has 15 residues. Trimming cost V 5 bases and J 5 bases; bases outside gene matches: 8. Germline V CDR1 and CDR2: LGHNA, YSLEER. The time point is: week 47, end of study. Alongside topical imiquimod, each dose of vaccine comprised 300 ug of mutant IDH1 20-mer peptide. The source of this sequence is a woman aged 40 to 50 with glioma. Some clones in this sample may be carry-over from other donors' samples. V and J are TRBV4-3 and TRBJ2-2; the match to TRBD1 covers 7 bases. The sample here was PBMCs, taken from a glioma patient whose treatment included an IDH1 peptide vaccine. The CDR3 loop reads CASSARQGKTGELFF. The CDR3 DNA follows: TGCGCCAGCAGCGCCCGACAGGGCAAAACCGGGGAGCTGTTTTTT.